The T cell receptor (beta chain) described here comes from a study of T-cell memory formation after mild COVID-19. The study's findings and limits: Some SARS-CoV-2-responding clones were already detected in memory before infection.

This clonotype was detected only a few times. The antigen remains undetermined. CDR3 length: 13 residues. Germline-derived CDR1 and CDR2 are MNHEY and SVGAGI. V lost 2 bases, J lost 5 bases, and 8 bases lay in between. The 5'RACE method, run with constant-segment primers, produced TCR alpha and TCR beta cDNA libraries (carrying sample barcodes and UMIs). Via MiXCR, TCRdb re-called the 5' RACE reads, giving one row per CDR3 protein. The sample has about 280,000 distinct CDR3 sequences; roughly 8% are singletons. Material for sequencing was PBMCs or a T cell subset sorted from them (not recorded which). The V call is TRBV6-5, the J call TRBJ2-3; perhaps TRBD2 as D (6 bases). The sequence was collected from a young man who had mild COVID-19 (a few samples of this study predate the infection). Cell type and time point are not known. DNA of the CDR3: TGTGCCAGCAGTTACGGGGGGATAGATACGCAGTATTTT. Encoded protein: CASSYGGIDTQYF.